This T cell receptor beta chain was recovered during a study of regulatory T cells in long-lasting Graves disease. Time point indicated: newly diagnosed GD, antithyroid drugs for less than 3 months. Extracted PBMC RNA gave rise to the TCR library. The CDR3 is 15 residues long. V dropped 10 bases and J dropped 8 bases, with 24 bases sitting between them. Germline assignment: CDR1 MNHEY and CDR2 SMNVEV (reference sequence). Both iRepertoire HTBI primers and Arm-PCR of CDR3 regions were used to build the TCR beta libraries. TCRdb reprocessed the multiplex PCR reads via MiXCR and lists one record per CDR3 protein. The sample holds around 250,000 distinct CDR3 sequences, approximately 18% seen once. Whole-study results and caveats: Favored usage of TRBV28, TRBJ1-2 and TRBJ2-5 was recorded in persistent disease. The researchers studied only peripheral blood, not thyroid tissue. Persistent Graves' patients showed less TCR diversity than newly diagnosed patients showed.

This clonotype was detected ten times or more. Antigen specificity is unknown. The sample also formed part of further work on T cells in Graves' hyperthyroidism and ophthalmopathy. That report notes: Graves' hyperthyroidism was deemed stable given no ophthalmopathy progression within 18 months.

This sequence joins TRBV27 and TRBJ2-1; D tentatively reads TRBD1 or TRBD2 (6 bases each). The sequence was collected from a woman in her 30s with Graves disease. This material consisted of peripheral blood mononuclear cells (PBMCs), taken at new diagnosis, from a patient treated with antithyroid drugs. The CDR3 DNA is TGTGCCAATCCAAAACCGGGCCTCGGGGGCTATGAGCAGTTCTTC. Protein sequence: CANPKPGLGGYEQFF.